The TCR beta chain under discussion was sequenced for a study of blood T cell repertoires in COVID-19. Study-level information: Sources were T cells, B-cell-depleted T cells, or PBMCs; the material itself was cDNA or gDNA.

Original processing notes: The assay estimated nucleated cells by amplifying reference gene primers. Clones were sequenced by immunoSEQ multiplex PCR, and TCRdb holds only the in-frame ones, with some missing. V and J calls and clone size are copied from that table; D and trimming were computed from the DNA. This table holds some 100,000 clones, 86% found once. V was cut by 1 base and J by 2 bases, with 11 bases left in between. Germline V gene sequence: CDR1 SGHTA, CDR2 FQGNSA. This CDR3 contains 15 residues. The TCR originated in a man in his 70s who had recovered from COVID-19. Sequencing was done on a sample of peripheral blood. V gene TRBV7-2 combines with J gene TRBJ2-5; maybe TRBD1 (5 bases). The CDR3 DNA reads TGTGCCAGCAGCTTAGTAGGGGCGCGGCAAGAGACCCAGTACTTC. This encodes CASSLVGARQETQYF.